These T cell receptor beta chains were read from a single sample in a study of cytomegalovirus exposure and HLA in healthy donors. Profiling relied on immunoSEQ multiplex PCR, and the TCRdb table lists in-frame clones only, not all of them. The repertoire includes about 94,000 clones, more than 60% of them detected once, and around 4% sits in the top ten. The sample taken for sequencing was PBMCs. The receptor set was obtained from a man aged 25-40 years in good health and CMV-seronegative. CDR3s include the opening cysteine and the closing phenylalanine or tryptophan. A D gene is named only where the DNA matches it firmly. Size is omitted from some rows. Given values are once, few, many or a class for expanded clones.

j_gene	v_gene	d_gene	abundance	CDR3nt	CDR3aa
TRBJ2-5	TRBV18	-	-	TGTGCCAGCTCACCACGCCCTGCGGAGACCCAGTACTTC	CASSPRPAETQYF
TRBJ2-3	TRBV5-4	-	-	TGTGCCAGCAGCGGTACCTTGAACCGACTCTTGTCAGATACGCAGTATTTT	CASSGTLNRLLSDTQYF
TRBJ2-1	TRBV7-9	-	-	TGTGCCAGCAGCTTAGACGGGATCTCCTACAATGAGCAGTTCTTC	CASSLDGISYNEQFF
TRBJ2-4	TRBV12-5	-	-	TGTGCTAGTGGTTTGCACTCCGGGTTGGCCAAAAACATTCAGTACTTC	CASGLHSGLAKNIQYF
TRBJ1-4	TRBV27	-	-	TGTGCCAGCAGTTTATCGGCCGAGGGAGCGAAACTGTTTTTT	CASSLSAEGAKLFF
TRBJ2-5	TRBV18	-	-	TGTGCCAGCTCACCATCCCGAGAGACCCAGTACTTC	CASSPSRETQYF
TRBJ2-1	TRBV28	TRBD1	-	TGTGCCAGCAGTAACCCCCGGGACAGGGGGGGCGATGAGCAGTTCTTC	CASSNPRDRGGDEQFF
TRBJ1-2	TRBV5-1	-	-	TGCGCCAGCAGCTTGGGAGGGGGGGAAGGAGGCTACACCTTC	CASSLGGGEGGYTF
TRBJ2-3	TRBV7-3	TRBD2	-	TGTGCCAGCAGCTTGGTAGCGGGAGGGAGCACAGATACGCAGTATTTT	CASSLVAGGSTDTQYF
TRBJ1-6	TRBV7-6	-	-	TGTGCCAGCAGCGACTCCAGGGTTGGTTCACCCCTCCACTTT	CASSDSRVGSPLHF
TRBJ1-6	TRBV2	TRBD1	-	TGTGCCAGCAGTGAAGGACAGGGGGACTATTCACCCCTCCACTTT	CASSEGQGDYSPLHF
TRBJ2-3	TRBV5-1	-	-	TGCGCCAGCAGCTCCAATATCGACAGTCCAGATACGCAGTATTTT	CASSSNIDSPDTQYF
TRBJ2-3	TRBV27	TRBD1	few	TGTGCCAGCAGTTTAAGGGACAGTACAAATACGCAGTATTTT	CASSLRDSTNTQYF
TRBJ1-2	TRBV27	-	-	TGTGCCAGCAGTTTCGGGGGAGGTTATGGCTACACCTTC	CASSFGGGYGYTF
TRBJ2-5	TRBV14	-	-	TGTGCCAGCAGCCAAAACATACAGGGGACCCAGTACTTC	CASSQNIQGTQYF
TRBJ2-4	TRBV9	TRBD2	few	TGTGCCAGCAGCTCACGGACTAGCGGGGCCACCATTCAGTACTTC	CASSSRTSGATIQYF
TRBJ2-7	TRBV4-1	-	once	TGCGCCAGCAGCCCCTATAGCGGCAGCTCCTACGGGCAGTACTTC	CASSPYSGSSYGQYF
TRBJ1-1	TRBV4-1	-	-	TGCGCCAGCAGCCCCTTGACGGGTACTGAAGCTTTCTTT	CASSPLTGTEAFF
TRBJ2-1	TRBV4-1	-	-	TGCGCCAGCAGCTTACTCTTCGATGAGCAGTTCTTC	CASSLLFDEQFF
TRBJ2-2	TRBV6-6	-	few	TGTGCCAGCAGTCCCACGTGGCCCGGGGAGCTGTTTTTT	CASSPTWPGELFF
TRBJ2-2	TRBV6-1	-	once	TGTGCCAGCAGTGAAGCGCTTAAGGGCAGGGTGGGCACCGGGGAGCTGTTTTTT	CASSEALKGRVGTGELFF
TRBJ1-1	TRBV29-1	-	-	TGCAGCGTTGAAGGGGGGGGCCGGACTGAAGCTTTCTTT	CSVEGGGRTEAFF
TRBJ1-2	TRBV6-1	TRBD1	-	TGTGCCAGCAGTTCCGACAGGGGTGATCCCTATGGCTACACCTTC	CASSSDRGDPYGYTF
TRBJ2-7	TRBV6-5	TRBD1	-	TGTGCCAGCAGTTACTTTTTTATCGGACAGGGCTACGAGCAGTACTTC	CASSYFFIGQGYEQYF
TRBJ1-4	TRBV7-9	-	-	TGTGCCAGCAGCTCCGCCGGGGGGTGGGAAAAACTGTTTTTT	CASSSAGGWEKLFF
TRBJ2-7	TRBV7-9	TRBD1	-	TGTGCCAGCAGCTTAGCGGCAGGGGGCTTCAACGAGCAGTACTTC	CASSLAAGGFNEQYF
TRBJ2-5	TRBV19	TRBD2	-	TGTGCCAGTAGTACCCAGCGGGAGGGAGGTCGGGAGACCCAGTACTTC	CASSTQREGGRETQYF
TRBJ1-5	TRBV7-9	TRBD1	-	TGTGCCAGCAGCCATATTATAGGACAGGGGGGCGGCAATCAGCCCCAGCATTTT	CASSHIIGQGGGNQPQHF
TRBJ2-7	TRBV4-1	-	-	TGCGCCAGCAGCCACCAACCGACCGGGACAAGCTCCTACGAGCAGTACTTC	CASSHQPTGTSSYEQYF
TRBJ1-2	TRBV28	TRBD1	-	TGTGCCAGCAGTCTCTACCGGACAGGGGCCGCAAGTTATGGCTACACCTTC	CASSLYRTGAASYGYTF
TRBJ2-5	TRBV28	-	-	TGTGCCAGCAGTTTCACTTGGGACACCGAGGCGACCCAGTACTTC	CASSFTWDTEATQYF
TRBJ2-7	TRBV5-1	TRBD2	-	TGCGCCAGCAGCTTGGACAGGACTAGCGGGAGCCCCTACGAGCAGTACTTC	CASSLDRTSGSPYEQYF
TRBJ1-1	TRBV7-9	-	-	TGTTCCAGCAGCTTATTCGCTGAAGCTTTCTTT	CSSSLFAEAFF
TRBJ1-5	TRBV27	TRBD1	-	TGTGCCAGCAGATTGACAGGGCTCGGGAGCAATCAGCCCCAGCATTTT	CASRLTGLGSNQPQHF
TRBJ2-7	TRBV5-1	-	-	TGCGCCAGCAGCTTACAGGGCCTGAGCTCCTACGAGCAGTACTTC	CASSLQGLSSYEQYF
TRBJ2-3	TRBV5-1	TRBD2	-	TGCGCCAGCAGCTTCTTTAGGACTAGCGGGGGGGAGGCAGATACGCAGTATTTT	CASSFFRTSGGEADTQYF
TRBJ1-5	TRBV2	-	-	TGTGCCAGCAGACCTGGTCCCTCCCCGGGGCCCCAGCATTTT	CASRPGPSPGPQHF
TRBJ2-5	TRBV4-1	TRBD1	-	TGCGCCAGCAGCCACAAAGGGGGACAGCAAGAGACCCAGTACTTC	CASSHKGGQQETQYF
TRBJ2-7	TRBV4-2	TRBD1	-	TGTGCCAGCAGCCAAGAAGGGGGCCCGCGCGAGCAGTACTTC	CASSQEGGPREQYF
TRBJ2-2	TRBV4-3	-	few	TGCGCCAGCAGCCAAGCGCGGGGACGCGGGGAGCTGTTTTTT	CASSQARGRGELFF
TRBJ2-5	TRBV30	-	-	TGTGCCTGTGAAACAGGGTTGGGGATTGAGACCCAGTACTTC	CACETGLGIETQYF
TRBJ2-7	TRBV2	TRBD1	-	TGTGCCAGCATCCCAGGTGGGGACAGCAAATGGTACGAGCAGTACTTC	CASIPGGDSKWYEQYF
TRBJ1-5	TRBV19	-	-	TGTGCCAGTAGTTCCAGTTATACAGGGAATCAGCCCCAGCATTTT	CASSSSYTGNQPQHF
TRBJ1-5	TRBV28	-	once	TGTGCCAGCAGTTTCCTTCTCGTTCGGGATCAGCCCCAGCATTTT	CASSFLLVRDQPQHF
TRBJ1-2	TRBV6-6	-	-	TGTGCCAGCAGTTACAACAGGATATATGGCTACACCTTC	CASSYNRIYGYTF
TRBJ2-1	TRBV30	TRBD1	-	TGTGCCTGGAGCCCCCGGGACAGTTACTACAATGAGCAGTTCTTC	CAWSPRDSYYNEQFF
TRBJ1-1	TRBV7-6	-	-	TGTGCCAGCAGCTTAGATCAGGGTGGATTCTCCGAAGCTTTCTTT	CASSLDQGGFSEAFF
TRBJ1-4	TRBV6-1	-	many	TGTGCCAGCGTTCAGGGCCGTGAAAAACTGTTTTTT	CASVQGREKLFF
TRBJ2-1	TRBV9	-	-	TGTGCCAGCAGCACTAGGGAAGCCTACAATGAGCAGTTCTTC	CASSTREAYNEQFF
TRBJ1-6	TRBV13	-	few	TGTGCCAGCAGCTCAGCCCTATCCGGGAGCTCCTATAATTCACCCCTCCACTTT	CASSSALSGSSYNSPLHF
TRBJ2-1	TRBV28	-	-	TGTGCCGCCTCCGGCTACAATGAGCAGTTCTTC	CAASGYNEQFF
TRBJ2-2	TRBV7-8	TRBD2	-	TGTGCCAGCAGCCTAAGACTAGCAACAAGCACCGGGGAGCTGTTTTTT	CASSLRLATSTGELFF
TRBJ1-6	TRBV7-9	-	-	TGTGCCAGCAGCCACGCGGAGCGGCAGGGGAAAAATTCACCCCTCCACTTT	CASSHAERQGKNSPLHF
TRBJ2-7	TRBV6-5	-	-	TGTGCCAGCAGAAACCCAGGGGCCTACGAGCAGTACTTC	CASRNPGAYEQYF